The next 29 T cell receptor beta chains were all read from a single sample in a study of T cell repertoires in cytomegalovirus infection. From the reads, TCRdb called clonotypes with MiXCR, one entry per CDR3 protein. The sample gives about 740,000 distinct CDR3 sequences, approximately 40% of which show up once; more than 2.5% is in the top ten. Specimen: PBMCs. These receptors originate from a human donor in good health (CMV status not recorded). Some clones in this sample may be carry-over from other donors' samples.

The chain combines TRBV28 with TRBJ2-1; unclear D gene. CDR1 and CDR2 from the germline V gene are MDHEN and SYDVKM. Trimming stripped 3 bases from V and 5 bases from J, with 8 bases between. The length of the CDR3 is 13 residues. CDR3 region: CASSLYADNEQFF. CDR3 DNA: TGTGCCAGCAGTTTGTATGCCGACAATGAGCAGTTCTTC.

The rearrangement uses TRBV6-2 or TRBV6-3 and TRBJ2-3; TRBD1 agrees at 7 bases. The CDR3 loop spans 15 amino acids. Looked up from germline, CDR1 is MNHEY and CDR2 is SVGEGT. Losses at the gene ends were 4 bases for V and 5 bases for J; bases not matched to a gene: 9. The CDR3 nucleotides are TGTGCCAGCAGTTCCCGCCCCCGGGACAGAGATACGCAGTATTTT. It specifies CASSSRPRDRDTQYF.

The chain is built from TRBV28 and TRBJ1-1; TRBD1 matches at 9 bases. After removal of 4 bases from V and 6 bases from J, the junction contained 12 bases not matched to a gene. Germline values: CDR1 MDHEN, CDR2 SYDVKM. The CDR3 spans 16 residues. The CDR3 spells CASSSGQGSLKAEAFF. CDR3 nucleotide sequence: TGTGCCAGCAGTTCTGGACAGGGGAGTTTGAAGGCTGAAGCTTTCTTT.

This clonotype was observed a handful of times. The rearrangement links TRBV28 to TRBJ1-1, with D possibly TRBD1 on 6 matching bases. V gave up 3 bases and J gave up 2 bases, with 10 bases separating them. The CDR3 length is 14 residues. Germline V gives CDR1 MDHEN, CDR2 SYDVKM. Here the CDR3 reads CASSFTGPNTEAFF. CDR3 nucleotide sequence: TGTGCCAGCAGTTTCACAGGGCCCAACACTGAAGCTTTCTTT. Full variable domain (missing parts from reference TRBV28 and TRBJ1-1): DVKVTQSSRYLVKRTGEKVFLECVQDMDHENMFWYRQDPGLGLRLIYFSYDVKMKEKGDIPEGYSVSREKKERFSLILESASTNQTSMYLCASSFTGPNTEAFFGQGTRLTVV.

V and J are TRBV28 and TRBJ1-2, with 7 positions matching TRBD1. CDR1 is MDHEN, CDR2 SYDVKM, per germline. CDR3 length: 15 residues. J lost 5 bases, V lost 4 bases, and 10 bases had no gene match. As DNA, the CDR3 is TGTGCCAGCAGTTCTCCCCCGGGACAGCTGTATGGCTACACCTTC. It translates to CASSSPPGQLYGYTF.

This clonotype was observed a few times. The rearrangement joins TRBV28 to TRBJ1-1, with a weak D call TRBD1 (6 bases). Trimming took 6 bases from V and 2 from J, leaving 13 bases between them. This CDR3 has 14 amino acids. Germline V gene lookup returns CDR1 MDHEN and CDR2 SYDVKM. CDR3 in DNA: TGTGCCAGCAGAGGGACAAAATACAACACTGAAGCTTTCTTT. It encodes CASRGTKYNTEAFF. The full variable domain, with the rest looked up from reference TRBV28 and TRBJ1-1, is DVKVTQSSRYLVKRTGEKVFLECVQDMDHENMFWYRQDPGLGLRLIYFSYDVKMKEKGDIPEGYSVSREKKERFSLILESASTNQTSMYLCASRGTKYNTEAFFGQGTRLTVV.

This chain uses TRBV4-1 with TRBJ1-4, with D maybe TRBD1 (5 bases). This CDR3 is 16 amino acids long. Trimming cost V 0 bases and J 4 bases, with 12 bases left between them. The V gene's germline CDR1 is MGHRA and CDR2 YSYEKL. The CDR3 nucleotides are TGCGCCAGCAGCCAAGATCCGGGGGACCTTAATGAAAAACTGTTTTTT. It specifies CASSQDPGDLNEKLFF.

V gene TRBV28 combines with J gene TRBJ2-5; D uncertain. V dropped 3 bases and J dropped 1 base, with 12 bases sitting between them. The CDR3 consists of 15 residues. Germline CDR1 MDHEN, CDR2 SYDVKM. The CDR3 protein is CASSFGRAIQETQYF. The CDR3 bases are TGTGCCAGCAGTTTCGGTAGGGCTATCCAAGAGACCCAGTACTTC.

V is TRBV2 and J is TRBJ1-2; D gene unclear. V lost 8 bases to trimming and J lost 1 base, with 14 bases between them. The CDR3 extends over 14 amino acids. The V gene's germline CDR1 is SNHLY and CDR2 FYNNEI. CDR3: CASGSNEINYGYTF. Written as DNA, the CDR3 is TGTGCCAGCGGGTCTAATGAGATTAACTATGGCTACACCTTC.

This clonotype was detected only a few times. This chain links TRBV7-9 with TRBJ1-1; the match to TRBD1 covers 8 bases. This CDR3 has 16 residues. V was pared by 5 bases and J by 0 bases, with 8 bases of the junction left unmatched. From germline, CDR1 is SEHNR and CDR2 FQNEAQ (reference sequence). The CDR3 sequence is CASSGRTGTMNTEAFF. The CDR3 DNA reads TGTGCCAGCAGCGGGAGGACAGGGACCATGAACACTGAAGCTTTCTTT.

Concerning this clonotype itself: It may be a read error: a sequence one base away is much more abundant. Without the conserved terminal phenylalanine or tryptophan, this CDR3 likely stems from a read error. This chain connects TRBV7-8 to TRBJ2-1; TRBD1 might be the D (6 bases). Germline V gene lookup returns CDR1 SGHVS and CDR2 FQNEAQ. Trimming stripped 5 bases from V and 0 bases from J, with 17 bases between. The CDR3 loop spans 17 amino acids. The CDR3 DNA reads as TGTGCCAGCAGCCTGACAAGAGACAGGAGCTCCTACAATGAGCAGTTCTGC. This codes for CASSLTRDRSSYNEQFC.

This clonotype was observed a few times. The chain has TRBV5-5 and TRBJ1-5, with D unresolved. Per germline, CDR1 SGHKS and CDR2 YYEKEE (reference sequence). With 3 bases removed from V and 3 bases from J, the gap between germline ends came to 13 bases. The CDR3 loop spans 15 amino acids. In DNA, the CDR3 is TGTGCCAGCAGCTCCGCGGGAGGGAACAATCAGCCCCAGCATTTT. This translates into CASSSAGGNNQPQHF.

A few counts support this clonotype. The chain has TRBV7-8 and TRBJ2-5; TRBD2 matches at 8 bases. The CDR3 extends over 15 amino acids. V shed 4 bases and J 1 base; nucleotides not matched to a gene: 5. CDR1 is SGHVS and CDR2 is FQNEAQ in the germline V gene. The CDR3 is CASSSGGGAQETQYF. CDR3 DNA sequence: TGTGCCAGCAGCTCGGGAGGGGGGGCCCAAGAGACCCAGTACTTC.

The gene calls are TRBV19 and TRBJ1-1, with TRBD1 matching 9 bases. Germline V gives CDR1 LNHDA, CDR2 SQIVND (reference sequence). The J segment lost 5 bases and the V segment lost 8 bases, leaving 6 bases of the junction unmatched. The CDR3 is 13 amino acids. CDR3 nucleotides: TGTGCCAGTTGGGACAGGGCGGGGACTGAAGCTTTCTTT. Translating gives CASWDRAGTEAFF.

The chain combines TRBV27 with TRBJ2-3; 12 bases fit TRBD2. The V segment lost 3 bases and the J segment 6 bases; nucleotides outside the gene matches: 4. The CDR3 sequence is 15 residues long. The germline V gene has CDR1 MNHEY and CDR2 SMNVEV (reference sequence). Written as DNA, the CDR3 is TGTGCCAGCAGTTTGACTAGCGGGAGTGGGGATACGCAGTATTTT. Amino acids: CASSLTSGSGDTQYF.

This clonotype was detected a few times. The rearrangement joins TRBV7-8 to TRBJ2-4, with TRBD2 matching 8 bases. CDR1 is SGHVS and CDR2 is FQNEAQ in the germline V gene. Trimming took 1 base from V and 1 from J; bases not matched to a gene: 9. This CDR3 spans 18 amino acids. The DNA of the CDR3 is TGTGCCAGCAGCTTAGTCGAGGGGCCGGGAGGGGCCAAAAACATTCAGTACTTC. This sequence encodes CASSLVEGPGGAKNIQYF. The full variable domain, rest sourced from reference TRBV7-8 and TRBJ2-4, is GAGVSQSPRYKVAKRGQDVALRCDPISGHVSLFWYQQALGQGPEFLTYFQNEAQLDKSGLPSDRFFAERPEGSVSTLKIQRTQQEDSAVYLCASSLVEGPGGAKNIQYFGAGTRLSVL.

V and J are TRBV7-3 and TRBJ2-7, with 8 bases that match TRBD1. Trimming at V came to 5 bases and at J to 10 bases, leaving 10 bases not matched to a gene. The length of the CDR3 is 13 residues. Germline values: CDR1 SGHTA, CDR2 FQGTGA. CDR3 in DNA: TGTGCCAGCAGCCCCGCCGGGACAGGATCTCAGTACTTC. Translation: CASSPAGTGSQYF.

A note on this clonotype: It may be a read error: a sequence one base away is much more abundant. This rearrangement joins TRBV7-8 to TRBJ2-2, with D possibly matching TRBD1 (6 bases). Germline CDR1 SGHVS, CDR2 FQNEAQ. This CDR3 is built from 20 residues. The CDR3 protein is CASSLARGLRTVRGTGVLFF. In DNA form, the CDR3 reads TGTGCCAGCAGCTTAGCGAGGGGGTTACGCACGGTTCGGGGCACCGGGGTGCTGTTTTTT.

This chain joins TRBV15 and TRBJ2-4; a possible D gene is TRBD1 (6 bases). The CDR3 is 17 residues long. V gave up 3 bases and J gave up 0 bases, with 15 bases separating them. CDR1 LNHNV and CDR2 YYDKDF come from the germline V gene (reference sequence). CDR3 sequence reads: CATSRANQGLAKNIQYF. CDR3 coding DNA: TGTGCCACCAGCAGGGCCAATCAGGGGTTAGCCAAAAACATTCAGTACTTC.

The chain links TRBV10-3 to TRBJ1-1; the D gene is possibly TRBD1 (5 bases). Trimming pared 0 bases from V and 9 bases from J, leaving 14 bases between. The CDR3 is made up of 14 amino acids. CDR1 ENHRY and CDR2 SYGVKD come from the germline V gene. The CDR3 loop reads CAISESGGGKKAFF. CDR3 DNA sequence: TGTGCCATCAGTGAGTCGGGGGGGGGGAAGAAAGCTTTCTTT.

The CDR3 is CASSLQGKWPRGDTEAFF. CDR3 coding DNA: TGTGCCAGCAGCCTCCAGGGGAAATGGCCTCGGGGGGACACTGAAGCTTTCTTT. This rearrangement joins TRBV7-2 to TRBJ1-1; a possible D gene is TRBD1 (6 bases). This CDR3 has 18 amino acids. Per germline, CDR1 SGHTA and CDR2 FQGNSA. V was shortened by 5 bases and J by 3 bases, with 25 bases between the two germline ends.

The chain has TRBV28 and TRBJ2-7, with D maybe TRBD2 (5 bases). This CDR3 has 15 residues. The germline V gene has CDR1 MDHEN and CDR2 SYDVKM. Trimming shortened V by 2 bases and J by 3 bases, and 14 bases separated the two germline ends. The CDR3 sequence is CASSLGRTLSYEQYF. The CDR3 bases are TGTGCCAGCAGTTTAGGACGGACTTTAAGCTACGAGCAGTACTTC.

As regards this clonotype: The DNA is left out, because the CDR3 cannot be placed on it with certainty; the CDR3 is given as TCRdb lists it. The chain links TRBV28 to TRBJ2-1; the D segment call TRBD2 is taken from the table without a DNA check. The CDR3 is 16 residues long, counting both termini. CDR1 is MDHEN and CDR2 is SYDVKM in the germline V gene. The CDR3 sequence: CASSGWGSGSYHEQLF.

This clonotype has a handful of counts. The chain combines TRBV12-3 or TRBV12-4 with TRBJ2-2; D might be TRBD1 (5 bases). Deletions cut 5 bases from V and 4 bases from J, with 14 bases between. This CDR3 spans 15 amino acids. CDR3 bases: TGTGCCAGCAGTCCGGACATGACGGGCACCGGGGAGCTGTTTTTT. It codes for CASSPDMTGTGELFF.

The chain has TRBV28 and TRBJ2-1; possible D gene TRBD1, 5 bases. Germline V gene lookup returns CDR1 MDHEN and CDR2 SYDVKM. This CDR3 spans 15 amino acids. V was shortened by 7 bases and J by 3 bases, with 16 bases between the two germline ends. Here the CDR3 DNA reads TGTGCCAGCATCCGCATCGCAGGGATCTACAATGAGCAGTTCTTC. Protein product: CASIRIAGIYNEQFF.

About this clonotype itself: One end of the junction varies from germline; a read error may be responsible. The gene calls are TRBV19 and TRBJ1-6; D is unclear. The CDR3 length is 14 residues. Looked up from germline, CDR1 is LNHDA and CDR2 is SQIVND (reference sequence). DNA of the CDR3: TGCGACGGGAGGACTGGGAGCTATAATTCACCCCTCCACTTT. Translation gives CDGRTGSYNSPLHF.

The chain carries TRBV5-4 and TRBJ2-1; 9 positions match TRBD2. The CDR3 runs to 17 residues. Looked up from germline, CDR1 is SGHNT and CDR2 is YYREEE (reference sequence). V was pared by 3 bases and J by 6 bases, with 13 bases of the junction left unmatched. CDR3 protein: CASSYPLGGGRVNEQFF. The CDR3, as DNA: TGTGCCAGCAGCTACCCTCTGGGGGGCGGGAGGGTCAATGAGCAGTTCTTC.

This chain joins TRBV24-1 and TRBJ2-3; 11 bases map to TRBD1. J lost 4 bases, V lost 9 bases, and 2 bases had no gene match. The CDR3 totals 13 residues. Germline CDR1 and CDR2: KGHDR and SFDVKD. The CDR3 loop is CATGTGGADTQYF. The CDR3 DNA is TGTGCCACCGGGACAGGGGGTGCAGATACGCAGTATTTT.

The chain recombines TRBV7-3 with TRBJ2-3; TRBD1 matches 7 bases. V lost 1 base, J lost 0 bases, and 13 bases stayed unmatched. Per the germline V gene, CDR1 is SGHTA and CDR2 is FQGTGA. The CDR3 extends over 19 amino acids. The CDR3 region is CASSLNRGIRAPSTDTQYF. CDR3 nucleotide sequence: TGTGCCAGCAGCTTAAACAGGGGCATCCGGGCACCAAGCACAGATACGCAGTATTTT.